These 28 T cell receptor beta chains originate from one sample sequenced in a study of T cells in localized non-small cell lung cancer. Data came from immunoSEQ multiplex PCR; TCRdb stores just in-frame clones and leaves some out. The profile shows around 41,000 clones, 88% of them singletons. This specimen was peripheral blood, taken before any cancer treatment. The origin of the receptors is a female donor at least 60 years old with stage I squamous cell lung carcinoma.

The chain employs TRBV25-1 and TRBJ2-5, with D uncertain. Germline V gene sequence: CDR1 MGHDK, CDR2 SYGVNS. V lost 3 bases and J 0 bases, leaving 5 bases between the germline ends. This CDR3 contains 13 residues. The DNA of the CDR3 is TGTGCCAGCAGTGATAGATACCAAGAGACCCAGTACTTC. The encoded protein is CASSDRYQETQYF.

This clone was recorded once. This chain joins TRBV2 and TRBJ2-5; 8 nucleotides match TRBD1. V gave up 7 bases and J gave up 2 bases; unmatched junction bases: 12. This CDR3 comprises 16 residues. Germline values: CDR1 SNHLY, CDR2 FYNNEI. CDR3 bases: TGTGCCAGCACCTTTAGCTGGACAGGGAATCAAGAGACCCAGTACTTC. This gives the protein CASTFSWTGNQETQYF.

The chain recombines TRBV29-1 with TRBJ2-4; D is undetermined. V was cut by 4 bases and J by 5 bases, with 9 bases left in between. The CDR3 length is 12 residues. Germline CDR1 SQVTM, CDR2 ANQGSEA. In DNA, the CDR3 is TGCAGCGTTGCTGTTTCCCAAAACATTCAGTACTTC. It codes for CSVAVSQNIQYF. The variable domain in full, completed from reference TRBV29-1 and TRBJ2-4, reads SAVISQKPSRDICQRGTSLTIQCQVDSQVTMMFWYRQQPGQSLTLIATANQGSEATYESGFVIDKFPISRPNLTFSTLTVSNMSPEDSSIYLCSVAVSQNIQYFGAGTRLSVL.

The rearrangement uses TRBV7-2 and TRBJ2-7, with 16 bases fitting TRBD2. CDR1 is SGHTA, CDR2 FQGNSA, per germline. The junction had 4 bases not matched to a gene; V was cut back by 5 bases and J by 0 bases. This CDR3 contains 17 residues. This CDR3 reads CASSPGLAGGLSYEQYF. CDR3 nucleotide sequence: TGTGCCAGCAGCCCGGGACTAGCGGGAGGGCTCTCCTACGAGCAGTACTTC.

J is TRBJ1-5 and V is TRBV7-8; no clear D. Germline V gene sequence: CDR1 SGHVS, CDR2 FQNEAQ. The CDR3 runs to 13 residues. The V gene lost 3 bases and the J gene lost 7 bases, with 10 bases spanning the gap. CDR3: CASSFGNRQPQHF. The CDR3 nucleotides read TGTGCCAGCAGCTTCGGGAATAGACAGCCCCAGCATTTT.

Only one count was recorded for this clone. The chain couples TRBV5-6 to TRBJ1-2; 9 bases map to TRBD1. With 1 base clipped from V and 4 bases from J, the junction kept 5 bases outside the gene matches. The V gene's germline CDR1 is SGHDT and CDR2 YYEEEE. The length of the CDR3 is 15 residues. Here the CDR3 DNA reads TGTGCCAGCAGCTTGAGAACAGGGGGCGGCTATGGCTACACCTTC. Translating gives CASSLRTGGGYGYTF.

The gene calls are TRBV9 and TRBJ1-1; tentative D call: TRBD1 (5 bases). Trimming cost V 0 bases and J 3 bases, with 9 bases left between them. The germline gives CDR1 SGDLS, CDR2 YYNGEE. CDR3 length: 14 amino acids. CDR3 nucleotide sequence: TGTGCCAGCAGCGTAGTGGGGGGGGACACTGAAGCTTTCTTT. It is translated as CASSVVGGDTEAFF.

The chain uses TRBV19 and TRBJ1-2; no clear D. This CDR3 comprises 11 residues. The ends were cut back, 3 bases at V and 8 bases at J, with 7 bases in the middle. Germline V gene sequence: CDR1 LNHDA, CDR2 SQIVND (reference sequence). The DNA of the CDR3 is TGTGCCAGTAGTATGGAGGGAGGCTACACCTTC. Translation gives CASSMEGGYTF.

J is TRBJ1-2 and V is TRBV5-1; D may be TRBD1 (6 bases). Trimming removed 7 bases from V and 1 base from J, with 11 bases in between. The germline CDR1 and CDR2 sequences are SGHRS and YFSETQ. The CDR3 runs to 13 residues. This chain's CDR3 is CASQQGVNYGYTF. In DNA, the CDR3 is TGCGCCAGCCAACAGGGTGTTAACTATGGCTACACCTTC.

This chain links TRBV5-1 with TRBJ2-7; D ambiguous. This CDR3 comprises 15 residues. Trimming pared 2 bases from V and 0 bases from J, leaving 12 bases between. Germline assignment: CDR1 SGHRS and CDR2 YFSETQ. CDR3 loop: CASSLTLAGSYEQYF. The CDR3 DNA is TGCGCCAGCAGCTTAACTTTGGCCGGCTCCTACGAGCAGTACTTC.

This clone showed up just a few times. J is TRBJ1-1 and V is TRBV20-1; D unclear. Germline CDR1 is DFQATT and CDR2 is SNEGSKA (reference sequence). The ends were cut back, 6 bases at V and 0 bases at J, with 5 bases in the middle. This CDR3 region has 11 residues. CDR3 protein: CSAALNTEAFF. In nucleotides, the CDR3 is TGCAGTGCAGCCTTGAACACTGAAGCTTTCTTT.

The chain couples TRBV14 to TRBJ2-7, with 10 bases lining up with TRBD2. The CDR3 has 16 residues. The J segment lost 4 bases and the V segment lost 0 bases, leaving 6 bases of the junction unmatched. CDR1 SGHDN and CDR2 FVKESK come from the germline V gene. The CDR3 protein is CASSQDRASGRYEQYF. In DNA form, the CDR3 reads TGTGCCAGCAGCCAAGATCGGGCTAGCGGGAGATACGAGCAGTACTTC.

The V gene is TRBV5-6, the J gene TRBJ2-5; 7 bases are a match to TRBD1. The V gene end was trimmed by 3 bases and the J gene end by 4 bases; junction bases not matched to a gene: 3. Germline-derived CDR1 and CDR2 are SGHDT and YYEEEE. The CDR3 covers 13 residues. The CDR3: CASSWGTVETQYF. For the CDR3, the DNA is TGTGCCAGCAGCTGGGGGACAGTAGAGACCCAGTACTTC.

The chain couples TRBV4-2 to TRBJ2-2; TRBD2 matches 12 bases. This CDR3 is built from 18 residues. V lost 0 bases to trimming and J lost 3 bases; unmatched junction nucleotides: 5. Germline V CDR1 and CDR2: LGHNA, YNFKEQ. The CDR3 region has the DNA TGTGCCAGCAGCCAAGAGACTAGCGGGAGCAAGTACACCGGGGAGCTGTTTTTT. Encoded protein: CASSQETSGSKYTGELFF.

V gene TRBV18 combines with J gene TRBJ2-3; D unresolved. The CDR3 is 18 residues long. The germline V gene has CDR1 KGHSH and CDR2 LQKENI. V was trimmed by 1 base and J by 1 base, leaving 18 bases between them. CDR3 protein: CASSPQFKQLSGTDTQYF. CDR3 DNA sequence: TGTGCCAGCTCACCACAATTCAAACAGCTCTCTGGCACAGATACGCAGTATTTT.

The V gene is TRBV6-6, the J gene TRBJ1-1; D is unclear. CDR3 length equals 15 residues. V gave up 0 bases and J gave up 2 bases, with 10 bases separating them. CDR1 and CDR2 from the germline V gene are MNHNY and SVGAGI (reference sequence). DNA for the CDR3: TGTGCCAGCAGTTACTCGAGTCATTCAAACACTGAAGCTTTCTTT. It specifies CASSYSSHSNTEAFF.

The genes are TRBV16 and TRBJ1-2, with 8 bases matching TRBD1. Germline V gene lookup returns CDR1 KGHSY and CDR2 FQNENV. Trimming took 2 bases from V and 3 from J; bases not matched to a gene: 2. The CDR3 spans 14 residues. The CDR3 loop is CASSQETGDYGYTF. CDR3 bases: TGTGCCAGCAGCCAAGAGACAGGGGACTATGGCTACACCTTC.

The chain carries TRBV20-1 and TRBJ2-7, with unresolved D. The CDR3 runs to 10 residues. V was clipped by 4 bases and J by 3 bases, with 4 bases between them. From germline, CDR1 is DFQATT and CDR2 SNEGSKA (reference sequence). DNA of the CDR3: TGCAGTGCTATGCTCTACGAGCAGTACTTC. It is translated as CSAMLYEQYF.

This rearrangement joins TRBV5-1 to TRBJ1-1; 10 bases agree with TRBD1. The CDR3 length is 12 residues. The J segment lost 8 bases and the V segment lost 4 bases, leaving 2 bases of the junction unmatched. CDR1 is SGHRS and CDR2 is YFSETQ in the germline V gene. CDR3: CASSQDRGEAFF. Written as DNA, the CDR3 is TGCGCCAGCAGCCAGGACAGGGGGGAAGCTTTCTTT. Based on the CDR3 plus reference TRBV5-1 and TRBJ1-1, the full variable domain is KAGVTQTPRYLIKTRGQQVTLSCSPISGHRSVSWYQQTPGQGLQFLFEYFSETQRNKGNFPGRFSGRQFSNSRSEMNVSTLELGDSALYLCASSQDRGEAFFGQGTRLTVV.

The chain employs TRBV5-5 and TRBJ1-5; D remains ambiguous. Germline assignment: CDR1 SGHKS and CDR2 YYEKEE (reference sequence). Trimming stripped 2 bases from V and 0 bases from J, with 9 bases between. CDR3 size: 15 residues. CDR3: CASSLGRNSNQPQHF. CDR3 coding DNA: TGTGCCAGCAGCTTAGGTCGGAATAGCAATCAGCCCCAGCATTTT.

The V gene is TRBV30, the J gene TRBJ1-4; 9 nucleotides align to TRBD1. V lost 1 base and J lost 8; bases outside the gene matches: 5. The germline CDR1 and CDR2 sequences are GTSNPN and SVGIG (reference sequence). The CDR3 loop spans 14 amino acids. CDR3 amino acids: CAWSGDRVQEKLFF. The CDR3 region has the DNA TGTGCCTGGAGTGGGGACAGGGTTCAGGAAAAACTGTTTTTT.

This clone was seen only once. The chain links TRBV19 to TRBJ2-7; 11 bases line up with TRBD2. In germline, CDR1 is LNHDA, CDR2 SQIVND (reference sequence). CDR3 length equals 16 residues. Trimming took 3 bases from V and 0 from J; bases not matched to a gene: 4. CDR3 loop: CASSMGLAESSYEQYF. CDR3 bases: TGTGCCAGTAGTATGGGACTAGCGGAGAGCTCCTACGAGCAGTACTTC.

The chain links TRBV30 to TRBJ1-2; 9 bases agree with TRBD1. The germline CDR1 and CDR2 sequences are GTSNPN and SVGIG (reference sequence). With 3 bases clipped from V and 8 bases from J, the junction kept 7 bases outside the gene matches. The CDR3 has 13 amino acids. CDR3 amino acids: CAWSDDRGGGYTF. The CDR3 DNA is TGTGCCTGGAGCGATGACAGGGGGGGAGGCTACACCTTC.

CDR3 nucleotide sequence: TGTGCCAGCAGCCGTCAGGGATCCTACGAGCAGTACTTC. The encoded protein is CASSRQGSYEQYF. This chain connects TRBV7-8 to TRBJ2-5, with D possibly matching TRBD1 (5 bases). The J call may be faulty, since TRBJ2-7 better matches the DNA end. The CDR3 is 13 amino acids. Germline-derived CDR1 and CDR2 are SGHVS and FQNEAQ.

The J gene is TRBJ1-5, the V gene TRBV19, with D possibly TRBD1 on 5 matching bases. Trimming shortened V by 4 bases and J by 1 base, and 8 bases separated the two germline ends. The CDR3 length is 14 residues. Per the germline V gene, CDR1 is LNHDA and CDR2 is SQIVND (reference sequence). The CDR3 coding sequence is TGTGCCAGTAGTAATAGGGACAGCAATCAGCCCCAGCATTTT. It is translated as CASSNRDSNQPQHF.

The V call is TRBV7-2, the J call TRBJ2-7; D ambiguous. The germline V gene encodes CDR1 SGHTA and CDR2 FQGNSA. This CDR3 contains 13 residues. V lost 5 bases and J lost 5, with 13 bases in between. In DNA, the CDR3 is TGTGCCAGCAGCCCATCCTCTGGTCACGAGCAGTACTTC. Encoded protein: CASSPSSGHEQYF.

As DNA, the CDR3 is TGTGCCAGCAGCAAGCGACCGGACACTGAAGCTTTCTTT. Protein sequence: CASSKRPDTEAFF. The chain joins TRBV9 to TRBJ1-1, with D unclear. V dropped 4 bases and J dropped 3 bases, with 10 bases sitting between them. There are 13 residues in the CDR3. Per germline, CDR1 SGDLS and CDR2 YYNGEE.

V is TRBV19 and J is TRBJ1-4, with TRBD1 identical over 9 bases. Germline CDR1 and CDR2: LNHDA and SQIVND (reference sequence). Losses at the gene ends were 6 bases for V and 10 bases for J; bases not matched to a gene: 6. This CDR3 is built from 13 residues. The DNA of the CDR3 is TGTGCCAGTAGCCCGGGACAGGGTGGAAAACTGTTTTTT. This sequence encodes CASSPGQGGKLFF.